This TCR beta chain was profiled in a study of T-cell memory formation after mild COVID-19. Looking at the study overall: Largely, TCR clusters stayed within a single donor.

Comments on this clonotype: Antigen: not known.

Study-level findings and limits: Clones contracting over day 15 to 85 were CD4/CD8 balanced, with later expanders leaning CD4+. CD4+ contracting clones were mainly CM and EM; CD8+ ones, EMRA.

Trimming pared 4 bases from V and 2 bases from J, leaving 12 bases between. The germline V gene has CDR1 MGHDK and CDR2 SYGVNS. The CDR3 runs to 15 residues. TCRdb re-derived calls from the 5' RACE reads in MiXCR, one entry per CDR3 protein. This sample has some 600,000 distinct CDR3 sequences; 15% to 20% occur once, and the top ten carry 8.1%. What was sequenced was PBMCs or a T cell subset sorted from them (not recorded which). This clonotype originated in an adult woman who had mild COVID-19 (a few samples of this study predate the infection). Cell type and time point are not known. The genes are TRBV25-1 and TRBJ2-1; D may be TRBD2 (5 bases). The CDR3 DNA is TGTGCCAGCAGTGCGTGGGAGAGTACCTACAATGAGCAGTTCTTC. This gives the protein CASSAWESTYNEQFF.